A selection of T cell receptor beta chains follows, all from one sample in a study of T cell changes during pregnancy in multiple sclerosis. Produced via immunoSEQ multiplex PCR; TCRdb's table is partial and in-frame only. Of about 40,000 clones listed, around nine tenths were seen once; the top ten hold around 1.2%. Sequenced here: peripheral blood, sampled before pregnancy. These receptors were obtained from a female donor with multiple sclerosis, enrolled in a pregnancy study. CDR3s include the opening cysteine and the closing phenylalanine or tryptophan. The order of the fields is D gene, J gene, V gene, clone size, CDR3 protein, CDR3 DNA. The D gene is left open where the match is weak. Only part of the rows carry a size: once, few, many, or a class if the clone is expanded.

D gene: TRBD2; J gene: TRBJ2-7; V gene: TRBV7-8; clone size: .; CDR3 protein: CASSLLAGTTSYEQYF; CDR3 DNA: TGTGCCAGCAGCTTACTAGCGGGTACCACCAGTTACGAGCAGTACTTC
D gene: TRBD2; J gene: TRBJ2-3; V gene: TRBV4-1; clone size: .; CDR3 protein: CASSQKYSLAGPPTDTQYF; CDR3 DNA: TGCGCCAGCAGCCAAAAGTATAGTCTAGCGGGGCCCCCCACAGATACGCAGTATTTT
D gene: .; J gene: TRBJ2-3; V gene: TRBV9; clone size: .; CDR3 protein: CASSPRLSTDTQYF; CDR3 DNA: TGTGCCAGCAGCCCCAGACTTAGCACAGATACGCAGTATTTT
D gene: .; J gene: TRBJ2-7; V gene: TRBV30; clone size: .; CDR3 protein: CAWSQGGEQYF; CDR3 DNA: TGTGCCTGGAGTCAGGGTGGGGAGCAGTACTTC
D gene: TRBD2; J gene: TRBJ2-1; V gene: TRBV5-1; clone size: .; CDR3 protein: CASSLEGTSGNYNEQFF; CDR3 DNA: TGCGCCAGCAGCTTGGAAGGGACTAGCGGGAACTACAATGAGCAGTTCTTC
D gene: .; J gene: TRBJ1-4; V gene: TRBV6-5; clone size: .; CDR3 protein: CASREAGYEKLFF; CDR3 DNA: TGTGCCAGCAGGGAGGCAGGTTATGAAAAACTGTTTTTT
D gene: TRBD2; J gene: TRBJ2-4; V gene: TRBV29-1; clone size: .; CDR3 protein: CSAEGTSGTLAKNIQYF; CDR3 DNA: TGCAGCGCCGAGGGGACTAGCGGGACTCTAGCCAAAAACATTCAGTACTTC
D gene: .; J gene: TRBJ2-3; V gene: TRBV6-5; clone size: .; CDR3 protein: CASSPTGSGADTQYF; CDR3 DNA: TGTGCCAGCAGTCCCACAGGTAGCGGAGCAGATACGCAGTATTTT
D gene: TRBD2; J gene: TRBJ2-1; V gene: TRBV7-2; clone size: .; CDR3 protein: CASSALSGRAQNEQFF; CDR3 DNA: TGTGCCAGCAGCGCGCTTAGCGGGAGGGCTCAGAATGAGCAGTTCTTC
D gene: TRBD1; J gene: TRBJ2-1; V gene: TRBV19; clone size: .; CDR3 protein: CASSMGGTGGSYEQFF; CDR3 DNA: TGTGCCAGTAGTATGGGTGGGACAGGGGGCTCTTATGAGCAGTTCTTC
D gene: TRBD1; J gene: TRBJ1-1; V gene: TRBV6-5; clone size: .; CDR3 protein: CASSYDRGGTEAFF; CDR3 DNA: TGTGCCAGCAGTTACGACAGGGGCGGCACTGAAGCTTTCTTT
D gene: TRBD2; J gene: TRBJ2-7; V gene: TRBV27; clone size: .; CDR3 protein: CASSPYRLGLAYEQYF; CDR3 DNA: TGTGCCAGCAGTCCTTATCGTCTGGGACTAGCCTACGAGCAGTACTTC
D gene: .; J gene: TRBJ2-6; V gene: TRBV2; clone size: .; CDR3 protein: CASDTGAGANVLTF; CDR3 DNA: TGTGCCAGCGACACCGGGGCTGGGGCCAACGTCCTGACTTTC
D gene: TRBD1; J gene: TRBJ1-3; V gene: TRBV10-3; clone size: few; CDR3 protein: CAVGTGDFGNTIYF; CDR3 DNA: TGTGCCGTGGGGACAGGGGACTTTGGAAACACCATATATTTT
D gene: .; J gene: TRBJ2-7; V gene: TRBV7-3; clone size: .; CDR3 protein: CASSSRGPGGEQYF; CDR3 DNA: TGTGCCAGCAGCTCCAGGGGCCCGGGGGGCGAGCAGTACTTC
D gene: TRBD1; J gene: TRBJ2-7; V gene: TRBV5-6; clone size: .; CDR3 protein: CASSLRQGAFYEQYF; CDR3 DNA: TGTGCCAGCAGCTTGAGGCAGGGGGCGTTTTACGAGCAGTACTTC
D gene: .; J gene: TRBJ1-1; V gene: TRBV4-1; clone size: .; CDR3 protein: CASSRPQTGNTEAFF; CDR3 DNA: TGCGCCAGCAGCCGGCCCCAAACGGGGAACACTGAAGCTTTCTTT
D gene: TRBD2; J gene: TRBJ2-3; V gene: TRBV4-3; clone size: .; CDR3 protein: CASSQDTPSGTGTDTQYF; CDR3 DNA: TGCGCCAGCAGCCAAGATACCCCCAGCGGGACCGGCACAGATACGCAGTATTTT
D gene: .; J gene: TRBJ2-1; V gene: TRBV7-9; clone size: few; CDR3 protein: CAGEANEQFF; CDR3 DNA: TGTGCCGGAGAAGCCAATGAGCAGTTCTTC
D gene: .; J gene: TRBJ1-2; V gene: TRBV19; clone size: .; CDR3 protein: CASSRSAQLAYGYTF; CDR3 DNA: TGTGCCAGTAGTCGGTCAGCACAGCTGGCCTATGGCTACACCTTC
D gene: .; J gene: TRBJ2-7; V gene: TRBV19; clone size: .; CDR3 protein: CASRERDLTSSYEQYF; CDR3 DNA: TGTGCCAGTAGGGAACGGGATCTAACTTCCTCCTACGAGCAGTACTTC
D gene: TRBD1; J gene: TRBJ2-1; V gene: TRBV4-1; clone size: .; CDR3 protein: CASSQDRGRGEQFF; CDR3 DNA: TGCGCCAGCAGCCAAGACAGGGGGCGCGGAGAGCAGTTCTTC
D gene: .; J gene: TRBJ2-1; V gene: TRBV10-3; clone size: .; CDR3 protein: CAISEGVSNEQFF; CDR3 DNA: TGTGCCATCAGTGAGGGAGTTTCAAATGAGCAGTTCTTC
D gene: TRBD2; J gene: TRBJ2-1; V gene: TRBV28; clone size: once; CDR3 protein: CASSGLGLTSGSSYNEQFF; CDR3 DNA: TGTGCCAGCAGTGGTCTGGGGTTGACTAGCGGGAGCTCCTACAATGAGCAGTTCTTC
D gene: .; J gene: TRBJ2-7; V gene: TRBV27; clone size: .; CDR3 protein: CASSFSRRASYEQYF; CDR3 DNA: TGTGCCAGCAGTTTTTCCCGGAGGGCCTCCTACGAGCAGTACTTC
D gene: TRBD2; J gene: TRBJ2-1; V gene: TRBV6-5; clone size: .; CDR3 protein: CASSSGKSGEQFF; CDR3 DNA: TGTGCCAGCAGTAGCGGGAAGTCTGGTGAGCAGTTCTTC
D gene: TRBD1; J gene: TRBJ1-1; V gene: TRBV14; clone size: once; CDR3 protein: CASSPFTGTGGGMNTEAFF; CDR3 DNA: TGTGCCAGCAGCCCTTTCACCGGGACAGGGGGCGGAATGAACACTGAAGCTTTCTTT
D gene: TRBD1; J gene: TRBJ2-7; V gene: TRBV7-2; clone size: .; CDR3 protein: CASSLSTGTDEQYF; CDR3 DNA: TGTGCCAGCAGCTTATCGACAGGGACCGACGAGCAGTACTTC
D gene: .; J gene: TRBJ1-1; V gene: TRBV6-5; clone size: once; CDR3 protein: CASTRNTEAFF; CDR3 DNA: TGTGCCAGCACCCGGAACACTGAAGCTTTCTTT
D gene: TRBD1; J gene: TRBJ2-7; V gene: TRBV2; clone size: .; CDR3 protein: CASSRQGGYEQYF; CDR3 DNA: TGTGCCAGCAGCCGACAGGGGGGATACGAGCAGTACTTC
D gene: TRBD1; J gene: TRBJ2-1; V gene: TRBV4-1; clone size: .; CDR3 protein: CASSQEQGADEQFF; CDR3 DNA: TGCGCCAGCAGCCAAGAGCAGGGGGCGGATGAGCAGTTCTTC
D gene: TRBD1; J gene: TRBJ2-1; V gene: TRBV6-5; clone size: .; CDR3 protein: CASKSRDRQFF; CDR3 DNA: TGTGCCAGCAAAAGCCGGGACAGACAGTTCTTC
D gene: .; J gene: TRBJ2-1; V gene: TRBV11-2; clone size: once; CDR3 protein: CASSRGSPYYNEQFF; CDR3 DNA: TGTGCCAGCAGCCGCGGTTCCCCCTACTACAATGAGCAGTTCTTC
D gene: TRBD1; J gene: TRBJ1-2; V gene: TRBV19; clone size: .; CDR3 protein: CASSIPGTAHGYTF; CDR3 DNA: TGTGCCAGTAGTATTCCTGGGACAGCACATGGCTACACCTTC
D gene: TRBD1; J gene: TRBJ1-4; V gene: TRBV6-5; clone size: .; CDR3 protein: CASRGQGREKLFF; CDR3 DNA: TGTGCCAGCAGGGGACAGGGAAGAGAAAAACTGTTTTTT
D gene: TRBD1; J gene: TRBJ2-3; V gene: TRBV7-9; clone size: .; CDR3 protein: CASSFGQVFSTDTQYF; CDR3 DNA: TGTGCCAGCAGCTTCGGACAGGTCTTTAGCACAGATACGCAGTATTTT
D gene: TRBD1; J gene: TRBJ2-7; V gene: TRBV6-1; clone size: .; CDR3 protein: CASSLTGGLYEQYF; CDR3 DNA: TGTGCCAGCAGCTTGACAGGGGGGCTCTACGAGCAGTACTTC
D gene: .; J gene: TRBJ2-1; V gene: TRBV11-3; clone size: once; CDR3 protein: CASSLGGRGQGNEQFF; CDR3 DNA: TGTGCCAGCAGCTTAGGCGGGCGGGGCCAAGGGAATGAGCAGTTCTTC
D gene: TRBD1; J gene: TRBJ1-2; V gene: TRBV19; clone size: .; CDR3 protein: CASSTDRANYGHTF; CDR3 DNA: TGTGCCAGTAGTACGGACAGGGCAAACTATGGCCACACCTTC
D gene: .; J gene: TRBJ2-5; V gene: TRBV6-5; clone size: once; CDR3 protein: CASSFGQYQETQYF; CDR3 DNA: TGTGCCAGCAGTTTCGGACAGTACCAAGAGACCCAGTACTTC
D gene: .; J gene: TRBJ2-1; V gene: TRBV30; clone size: .; CDR3 protein: CAWSVRLGGNNEQFF; CDR3 DNA: TGTGCCTGGAGTGTAAGACTAGGAGGTAACAATGAGCAGTTCTTC
D gene: .; J gene: TRBJ1-2; V gene: TRBV4-1; clone size: .; CDR3 protein: CASSQVITGTGYTF; CDR3 DNA: TGCGCCAGCAGCCAAGTCATTACAGGAACTGGCTACACCTTC
D gene: .; J gene: TRBJ2-2; V gene: TRBV7-2; clone size: few; CDR3 protein: CASSLAGDQSGELFF; CDR3 DNA: TGTGCCAGCAGCTTAGCCGGGGATCAGTCCGGGGAGCTGTTTTTT
D gene: TRBD2; J gene: TRBJ2-1; V gene: TRBV4-3; clone size: .; CDR3 protein: CASSHGTSGGLGQHEQFF; CDR3 DNA: TGCGCCAGCAGCCATGGGACTAGCGGGGGTTTGGGGCAACATGAGCAGTTCTTC
D gene: .; J gene: TRBJ2-1; V gene: TRBV11-3; clone size: .; CDR3 protein: CASSLDTGYNEQFF; CDR3 DNA: TGTGCCAGCAGCTTAGATACAGGGTACAATGAGCAGTTCTTC
D gene: TRBD1; J gene: TRBJ1-2; V gene: TRBV5-1; clone size: .; CDR3 protein: CASSPDRGYGYTF; CDR3 DNA: TGCGCCAGCAGCCCGGACAGGGGCTATGGCTACACCTTC
D gene: TRBD1; J gene: TRBJ2-7; V gene: TRBV7-9; clone size: once; CDR3 protein: CASSKDRGSSEQYF; CDR3 DNA: TGTGCCAGCAGCAAGGACAGGGGATCGAGCGAGCAGTACTTC
D gene: .; J gene: TRBJ1-1; V gene: TRBV5-1; clone size: few; CDR3 protein: CASSLLSGNTEAFF; CDR3 DNA: TGCGCCAGCAGCTTGTTATCGGGAAACACTGAAGCTTTCTTT
D gene: .; J gene: TRBJ1-1; V gene: TRBV6-5; clone size: .; CDR3 protein: CASGRDTEAFF; CDR3 DNA: TGTGCCAGCGGTCGGGACACTGAAGCTTTCTTT
D gene: .; J gene: TRBJ1-2; V gene: TRBV4-1; clone size: .; CDR3 protein: CASSQPTQGYYGYTF; CDR3 DNA: TGCGCCAGCAGCCAACCCACCCAGGGCTACTATGGCTACACCTTC
D gene: TRBD2; J gene: TRBJ2-3; V gene: TRBV15; clone size: once; CDR3 protein: CATSRAGGTSTDTQYF; CDR3 DNA: TGTGCCACCAGCAGAGCGGGAGGAACTAGCACAGATACGCAGTATTTT
D gene: .; J gene: TRBJ2-5; V gene: TRBV18; clone size: .; CDR3 protein: CASSPMPRQETQYF; CDR3 DNA: TGTGCCAGCTCACCTATGCCCCGGCAAGAGACCCAGTACTTC
D gene: TRBD1; J gene: TRBJ1-1; V gene: TRBV18; clone size: once; CDR3 protein: CASSPRRDSGTEAFF; CDR3 DNA: TGTGCCAGCTCACCACGCCGGGACAGCGGGACTGAAGCTTTCTTT
D gene: .; J gene: TRBJ2-7; V gene: TRBV6-1; clone size: .; CDR3 protein: CASSESDGSGYEQYF; CDR3 DNA: TGTGCCAGCAGTGAAAGCGACGGTTCAGGGTACGAGCAGTACTTC
D gene: .; J gene: TRBJ1-1; V gene: TRBV7-9; clone size: .; CDR3 protein: CASSLQMRTEAFF; CDR3 DNA: TGTGCCAGCAGCTTACAGATGAGGACTGAAGCTTTCTTT
D gene: TRBD1; J gene: TRBJ2-5; V gene: TRBV9; clone size: .; CDR3 protein: CASSALQGRLETQYF; CDR3 DNA: TGTGCCAGCAGCGCACTACAGGGGCGGTTGGAGACCCAGTACTTC
D gene: TRBD2; J gene: TRBJ2-7; V gene: TRBV10-1; clone size: .; CDR3 protein: CASSESTSGPYEQYF; CDR3 DNA: TGCGCCAGCAGTGAGTCCACTAGCGGGCCCTACGAGCAGTACTTC
D gene: .; J gene: TRBJ2-3; V gene: TRBV9; clone size: .; CDR3 protein: CASSVSRTIGNTDTQYF; CDR3 DNA: TGTGCCAGCAGCGTCTCTCGGACTATTGGGAACACAGATACGCAGTATTTT